This TCR beta chain was obtained from a study of CD8 T cells in Susac syndrome (dated by TCRdb to 2018 to 2020). With regard to the full study: Whether CD8+ T cell activation and differentiation in Susac syndrome was antigen driven was tested using repertoire sequencing. What the authors observed across the whole study: The number of individuals in the TCR sequencing and HLA analysis was recognized as being relatively small.

Turning to this clonotype: Its recognized antigen is unknown. Base qualities are not at hand, and no much larger clone is one base apart.

RNA was extracted with the RNeasy kit and roughly 0.45 to 1 ug was reverse transcribed using random hexamers. The immunoSEQ multiplex PCR assay, which covers 54 Vbeta and 13 Jbeta segments, was used to amplify TCR beta CDR3 regions. PCR amplification bias was corrected using a synthetic template baseline for primer optimization and computational correction. The authors' pipeline ran thus. Only productive sequences were kept, with reads annotated to V, D and J genes according to IMGT and analyzed in immunoSEQ Analyzer. To calculate clonality, Shannon entropy was normalized by log2 of the number of productive unique sequences and then subtracted from one. For each patient and control, public and private clones were evaluated among the 100 most prevalent clones. A clone was defined as Susac-specific if it was absent from the healthy and MS cohorts, from about 1,100 published viral clones and from other ImmuneACCESS disease sequences. TCRdb reprocessed the public reads (quality trimming at Q25 with fastp, clone calling with MiXCR) and kept in-frame beta chains. Each entry is one CDR3 protein sequence, shown with its most common DNA and genes. The V and J calls here are based on TCRdb, not the publication. Here the sample has around 190,000 distinct CDR3 sequences; 85% to 95% occur a single time. The ten biggest clones cover over 0.08% of the sample.

Spanning cysteine to phenylalanine, the CDR3 consists of 11 amino acids. Kept here is only the CDR3 DNA, which spans 33 bases and is read in frame from base 1. CDR1 and CDR2 were assigned from the germline V gene as SQVTM and ANQGSEA. V loses 5 bases of germline sequence and J loses 2 bases, and the interval between the two ends is 7 bases. Peripheral blood CD8+ and CD4+ T cells from healthy donors, Susac syndrome patients and multiple sclerosis patients were profiled using high-throughput TCR beta sequencing. Healthy donors were included as age- and sex-matched controls. Bulk CD8+ and CD4+ T cells were purified by magnetic negative isolation, whereas CD8+ TEMRA cells were enriched by FACS. Blood was collected in EDTA tubes and processed within 24 hours, with PBMCs isolated through density gradient centrifugation. PBMCs intended for TCR sequencing were cryopreserved in liquid nitrogen and were subsequently thawed in a 37 degrees C water bath. Purity of sorted or isolated CD4+, CD8+ and CD8+ TEMRA cells was at least 90%.

The V and J genes are TRBV29-1 and TRBJ2-7; tentative D gene TRBD1, with 5 bases matching. The sample comprised CD4+ T cells from PBMCs. This receptor was taken from a human donor in good health. The bases are TGCAGCGTTCGACAGACCTACGAGCAGTACTTC. Its protein is CSVRQTYEQYF.